The source of this T cell receptor (beta chain) is a study of human T cells and chemical hapten exposure. Across the whole study: TCR yield per sample varied, mainly due to pooled library volumes.

The CDR3 consists of 12 residues. Germline CDR1 is SQVTM and CDR2 is ANQGSEA. The germline V and J ends were trimmed by 0 bases and 8 bases, with 10 bases remaining between them. Time point of the sample: patch test 2, 6 weeks after DPC sensitization. Treatment specified: therapeutic diphenylcyclopropenone sensitization with weekly scalp DPC. Alopecia patients deemed DPC-suitable, aged 18 to 70, excluding pregnancy. This clonotype showed up just a few times. The library tagged individual cDNA molecules with unique molecular identifiers. TCRdb re-called the RACE reads through MiXCR, storing one row per CDR3 protein. Among 89,000 or so distinct CDR3 sequences listed, 6.6% were seen once.

The source material was whole blood, sampled in connection with sensitization to the hapten diphenylcyclopropenone (DPC). This clonotype was obtained from a woman in her 30s with alopecia areata. Some clones in this sample may be carry-over from other donors' samples. The chain employs TRBV29-1 and TRBJ1-2; perhaps TRBD1 as D (6 bases). CDR3 in DNA: TGCAGCGTTGAAGAGGCAGGGGAAGGCTACACCTTC. Translating it yields CSVEEAGEGYTF. Full variable domain (outside the CDR3, taken from reference TRBV29-1 and TRBJ1-2): SAVISQKPSRDICQRGTSLTIQCQVDSQVTMMFWYRQQPGQSLTLIATANQGSEATYESGFVIDKFPISRPNLTFSTLTVSNMSPEDSSIYLCSVEEAGEGYTFGSGTRLTVV.